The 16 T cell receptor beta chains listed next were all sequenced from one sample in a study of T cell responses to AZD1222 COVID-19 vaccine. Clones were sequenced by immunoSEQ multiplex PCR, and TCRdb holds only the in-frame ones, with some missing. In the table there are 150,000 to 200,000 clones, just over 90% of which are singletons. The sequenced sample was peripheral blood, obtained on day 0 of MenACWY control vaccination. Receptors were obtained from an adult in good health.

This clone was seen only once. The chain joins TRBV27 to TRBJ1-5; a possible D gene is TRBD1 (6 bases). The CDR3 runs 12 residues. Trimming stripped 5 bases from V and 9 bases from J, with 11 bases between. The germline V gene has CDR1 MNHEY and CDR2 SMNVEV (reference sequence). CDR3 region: CASSLRGGPQHF. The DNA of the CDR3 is TGTGCCAGCAGTCTCAGGGGAGGGCCCCAGCATTTT.

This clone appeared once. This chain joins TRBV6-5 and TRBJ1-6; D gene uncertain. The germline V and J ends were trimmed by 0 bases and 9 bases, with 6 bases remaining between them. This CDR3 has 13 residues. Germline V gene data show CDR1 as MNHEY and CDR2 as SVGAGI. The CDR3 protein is CASSYSYLSPLHF. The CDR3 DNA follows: TGTGCCAGCAGTTACTCGTATCTTTCACCCCTCCACTTT.

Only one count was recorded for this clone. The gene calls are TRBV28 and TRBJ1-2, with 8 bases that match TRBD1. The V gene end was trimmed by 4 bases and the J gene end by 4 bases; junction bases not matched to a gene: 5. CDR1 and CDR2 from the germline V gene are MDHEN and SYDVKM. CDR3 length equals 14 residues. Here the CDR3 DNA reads TGTGCCAGCAGTTCCGACAGGGGCGGCTATGGCTACACCTTC. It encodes CASSSDRGGYGYTF.

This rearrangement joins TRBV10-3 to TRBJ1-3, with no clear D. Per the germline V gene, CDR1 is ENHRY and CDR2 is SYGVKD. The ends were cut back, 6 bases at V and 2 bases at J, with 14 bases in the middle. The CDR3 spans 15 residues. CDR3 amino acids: CAIRIIGRAGNTIYF. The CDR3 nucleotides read TGTGCCATCAGGATCATTGGAAGGGCTGGAAACACCATATATTTT.

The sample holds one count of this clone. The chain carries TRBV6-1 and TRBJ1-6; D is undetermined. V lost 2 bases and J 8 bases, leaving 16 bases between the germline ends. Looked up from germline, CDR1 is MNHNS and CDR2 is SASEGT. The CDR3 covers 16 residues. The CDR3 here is CASSENLRRSYSPLHF. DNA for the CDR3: TGTGCCAGCAGTGAAAACCTACGCCGTTCCTATTCACCCCTCCACTTT.

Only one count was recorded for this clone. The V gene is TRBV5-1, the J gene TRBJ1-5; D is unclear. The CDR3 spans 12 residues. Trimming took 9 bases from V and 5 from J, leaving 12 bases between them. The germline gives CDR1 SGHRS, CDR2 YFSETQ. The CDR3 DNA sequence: TGCGCCACCCCGGGCTACCATCAGCCCCAGCATTTT. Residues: CATPGYHQPQHF.

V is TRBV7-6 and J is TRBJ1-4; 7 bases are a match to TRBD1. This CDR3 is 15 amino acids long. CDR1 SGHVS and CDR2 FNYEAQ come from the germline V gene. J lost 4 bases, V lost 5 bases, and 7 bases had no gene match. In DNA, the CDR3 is TGTGCCAGCAGCCCTGGGACAGCACGTAATGAAAAACTGTTTTTT. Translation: CASSPGTARNEKLFF.

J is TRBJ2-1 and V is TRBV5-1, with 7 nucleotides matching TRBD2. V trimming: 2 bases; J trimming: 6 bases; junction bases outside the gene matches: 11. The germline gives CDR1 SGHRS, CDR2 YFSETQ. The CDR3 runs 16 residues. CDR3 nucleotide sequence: TGCGCCAGCAGCTTCCTACTAGCGCAAGAGGGCAATGAGCAGTTCTTC. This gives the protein CASSFLLAQEGNEQFF.

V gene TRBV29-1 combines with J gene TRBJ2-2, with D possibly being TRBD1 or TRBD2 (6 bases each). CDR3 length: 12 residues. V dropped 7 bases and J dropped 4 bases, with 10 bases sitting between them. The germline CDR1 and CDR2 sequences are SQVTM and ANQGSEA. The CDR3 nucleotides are TGCAGCGGAGGAGGGGGCACCGGGGAGCTGTTTTTT. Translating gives CSGGGGTGELFF.

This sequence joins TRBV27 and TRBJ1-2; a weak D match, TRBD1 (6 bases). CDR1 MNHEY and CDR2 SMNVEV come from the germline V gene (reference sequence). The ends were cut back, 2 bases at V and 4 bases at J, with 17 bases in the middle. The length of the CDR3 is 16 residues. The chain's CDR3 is CASSLVWGPQLYGYTF. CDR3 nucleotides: TGTGCCAGCAGTTTAGTTTGGGGGCCGCAACTCTATGGCTACACCTTC.

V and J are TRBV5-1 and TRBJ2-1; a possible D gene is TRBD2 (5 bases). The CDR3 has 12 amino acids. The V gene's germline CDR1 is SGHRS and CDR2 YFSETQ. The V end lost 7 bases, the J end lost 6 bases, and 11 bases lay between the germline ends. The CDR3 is CASSTRGNEQFF. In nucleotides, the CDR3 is TGCGCCAGCTCGACCCGGGGCAATGAGCAGTTCTTC. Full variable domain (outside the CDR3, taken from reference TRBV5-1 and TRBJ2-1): KAGVTQTPRYLIKTRGQQVTLSCSPISGHRSVSWYQQTPGQGLQFLFEYFSETQRNKGNFPGRFSGRQFSNSRSEMNVSTLELGDSALYLCASSTRGNEQFFGPGTRLTVL.

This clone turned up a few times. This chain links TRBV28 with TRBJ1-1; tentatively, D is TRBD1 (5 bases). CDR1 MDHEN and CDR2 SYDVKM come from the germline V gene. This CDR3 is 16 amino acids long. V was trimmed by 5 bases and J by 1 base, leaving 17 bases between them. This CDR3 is CASSRFGVGANTEAFF. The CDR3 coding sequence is TGTGCCAGCAGTCGCTTTGGCGTAGGGGCGAACACTGAAGCTTTCTTT.

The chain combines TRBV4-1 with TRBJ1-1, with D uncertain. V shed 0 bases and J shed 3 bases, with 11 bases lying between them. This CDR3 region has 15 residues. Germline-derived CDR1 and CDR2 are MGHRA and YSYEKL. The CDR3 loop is CASSQESGRDTEAFF. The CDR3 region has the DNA TGCGCCAGCAGCCAAGAGTCTGGGAGAGACACTGAAGCTTTCTTT.

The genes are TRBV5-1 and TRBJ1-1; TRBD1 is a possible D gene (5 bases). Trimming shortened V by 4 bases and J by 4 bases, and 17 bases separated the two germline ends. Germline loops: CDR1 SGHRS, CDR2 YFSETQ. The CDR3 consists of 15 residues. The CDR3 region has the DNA TGCGCCAGCAGCCGGGACCCCCAGGCCGTCACTGAAGCTTTCTTT. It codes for CASSRDPQAVTEAFF.

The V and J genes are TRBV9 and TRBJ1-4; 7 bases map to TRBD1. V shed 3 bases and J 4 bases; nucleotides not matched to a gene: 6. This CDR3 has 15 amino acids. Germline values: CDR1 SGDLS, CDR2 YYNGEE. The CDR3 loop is CASSGDRVGNEKLFF. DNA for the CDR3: TGTGCCAGCAGCGGCGACAGGGTTGGTAATGAAAAACTGTTTTTT.

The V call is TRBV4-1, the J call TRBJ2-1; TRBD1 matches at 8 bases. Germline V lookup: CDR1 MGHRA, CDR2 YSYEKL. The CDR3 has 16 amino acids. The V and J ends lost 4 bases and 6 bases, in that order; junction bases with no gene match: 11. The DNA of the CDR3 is TGCGCCAGCAGCCCGGACAGGGAGAAGAATTCCAATGAGCAGTTCTTC. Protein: CASSPDREKNSNEQFF.